This is a list of T cell receptor beta chains from one sample in a study of OX40 agonist ivuxolimab in advanced cancers. The repertoire was sequenced with immunoSEQ multiplex PCR; TCRdb's copy has only in-frame clones and lacks some. The sample shows 61,000 or so clones, around four fifths of them seen only once. The sample was CD4+ or CD8+ T cells sorted from blood, taken in a trial of the OX40 agonist ivuxolimab. These receptors originate from an adult with an advanced solid tumor such as melanoma, head and neck, liver or kidney cancer. Each CDR3 is given without its conserved first and last residue.

V: TRBV27
J: NA
CDR3: ASSKQGSYEQY

V: TRBV19
J: TRBJ2-1
CDR3: ASTPTGAGEQF

V: TRBV7-2
J: TRBJ2-3
CDR3: ASSLGLEDTQY

V: TRBV7-2
J: TRBJ2-7
CDR3: ASSLDGDEQY

V: TRBV7-2
J: TRBJ2-3
CDR3: ASTSTDTQY

V: TRBV7-2
J: TRBJ2-7
CDR3: ASSYDRDGPYEQY

V: TRBV2
J: TRBJ1-4
CDR3: ASQPSGSVRLF

V: TRBV7-3
J: TRBJ1-1
CDR3: ASSPQPGSEAF

V: TRBV4-2
J: TRBJ1-1
CDR3: ASSQEAAGGNTEAF

V: TRBV28
J: TRBJ1-4
CDR3: ASSSSGQGTNEKLF

V: TRBV27
J: TRBJ2-7
CDR3: ASRPGDRVYEQY

V: TRBV5-1
J: TRBJ2-2
CDR3: ASSFSGGNTGELF

V: TRBV6-1
J: TRBJ2-1
CDR3: ASSKLAGGYNEQF

V: TRBV7-3
J: TRBJ2-5
CDR3: ASSLNSQQETQY

V: TRBV7-2
J: TRBJ2-6
CDR3: ASILDSGANVLT

V: TRBV10-3
J: TRBJ2-7
CDR3: AISPGQTYEQY

V: TRBV6-5
J: TRBJ1-1
CDR3: ASSPGGGMNTEAF

V: TRBV11-2
J: TRBJ2-3
CDR3: ASSLNSGGGTDTQY

V: TRBV28
J: TRBJ2-5
CDR3: ASSSNDGIQY

V: TRBV7-3
J: TRBJ1-1
CDR3: ASSLGWNTEAF

V: TRBV28
J: TRBJ1-5
CDR3: ASSLLDQGAQPQH

V: TRBV27
J: TRBJ1-1
CDR3: ASSSSTYQAF

V: TRBV5-8
J: TRBJ2-7
CDR3: ASSFRPGKYEQY

V: TRBV15
J: NA
CDR3: ATSRAGGQDEQY

V: TRBV7-9
J: TRBJ1-4
CDR3: ASSPRDLELF

V: TRBV7-9
J: TRBJ1-1
CDR3: ASREDRGWVNTEAF

V: TRBV30
J: TRBJ2-1
CDR3: AYTQGLGDNEQF

V: TRBV30
J: TRBJ2-3
CDR3: AWSVGLTDTQY

V: TRBV7-9
J: TRBJ1-1
CDR3: ASSLGQGGLEAF

V: TRBV21-1
J: TRBJ2-3
CDR3: ASSKKGPGTDTQY

V: TRBV7-9
J: TRBJ1-2
CDR3: ASSSDNYGYT

V: TRBV15
J: TRBJ2-1
CDR3: ATSLPAGSEQF

V: TRBV10-3
J: TRBJ2-2
CDR3: AISISRSTNTGELF

V: TRBV9
J: TRBJ1-2
CDR3: ASSPQTSNYGYT

V: TRBV4-1
J: TRBJ2-5
CDR3: ASSQVITGFQETQY

V: TRBV5-4
J: TRBJ2-3
CDR3: ASSPGVQVSTDTQY

V: TRBV5-6
J: TRBJ1-5
CDR3: ASSLFARGQPQH

V: TRBV10-3
J: TRBJ2-5
CDR3: AISESSAQETQY

V: TRBV11-2
J: TRBJ1-1
CDR3: ASSLTVMNTEAF